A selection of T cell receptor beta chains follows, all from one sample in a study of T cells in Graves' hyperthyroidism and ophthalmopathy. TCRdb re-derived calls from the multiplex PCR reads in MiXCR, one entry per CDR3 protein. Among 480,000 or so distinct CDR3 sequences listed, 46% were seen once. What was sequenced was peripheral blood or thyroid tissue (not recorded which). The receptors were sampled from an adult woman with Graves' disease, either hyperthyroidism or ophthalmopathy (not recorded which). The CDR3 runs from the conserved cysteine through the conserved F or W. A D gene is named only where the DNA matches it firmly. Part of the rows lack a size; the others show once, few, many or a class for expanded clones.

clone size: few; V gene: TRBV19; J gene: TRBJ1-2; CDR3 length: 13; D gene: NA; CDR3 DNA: TGTGCCAGTAGTCTTACACAAGCCTATGGCTACACCTTC; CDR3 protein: CASSLTQAYGYTF
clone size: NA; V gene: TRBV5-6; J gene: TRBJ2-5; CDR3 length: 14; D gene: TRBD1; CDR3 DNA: TGTGCCAGCGCCGAGGCAGGGGGCGGGGAGACCCAGTACTTC; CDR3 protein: CASAEAGGGETQYF
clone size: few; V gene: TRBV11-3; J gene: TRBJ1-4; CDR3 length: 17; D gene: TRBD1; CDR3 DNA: TGTGCCAGCAGCCAAGGAGCACGGACAGGGATGGGTGAAAAACTGTTTTTT; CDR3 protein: CASSQGARTGMGEKLFF
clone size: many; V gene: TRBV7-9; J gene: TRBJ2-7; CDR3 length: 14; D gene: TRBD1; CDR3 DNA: TGTGCCAGCAGCCCCGGGACAGGGATATACGAGCAGTACTTC; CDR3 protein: CASSPGTGIYEQYF
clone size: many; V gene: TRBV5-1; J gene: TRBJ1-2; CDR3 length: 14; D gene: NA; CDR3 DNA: TGCGCCAGCAGCTTGGGACAGGCGGGCTATGGCTACACCTTC; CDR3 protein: CASSLGQAGYGYTF
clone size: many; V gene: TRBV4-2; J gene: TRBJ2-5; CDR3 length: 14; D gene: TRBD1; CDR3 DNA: TGTGCCAGCAGCCAAAAACAGGGGGAAGAGACCCAGTACTTC; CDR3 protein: CASSQKQGEETQYF
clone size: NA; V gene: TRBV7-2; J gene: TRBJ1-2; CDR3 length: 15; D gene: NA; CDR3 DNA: TGTGCCAGCAGCCCCTCGACAGTCCGCGTCTATGGCTACACCTTC; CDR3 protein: CASSPSTVRVYGYTF
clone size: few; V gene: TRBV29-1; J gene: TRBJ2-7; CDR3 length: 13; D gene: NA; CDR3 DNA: TGCAGCGTTGAAGGGGGGCAATCCTACGAGCAGTACTTC; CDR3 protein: CSVEGGQSYEQYF
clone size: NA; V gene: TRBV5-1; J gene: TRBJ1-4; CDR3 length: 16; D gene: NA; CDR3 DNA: TGCGCCAGCAGCTTGGCCCTCCAGTTTGGGGGCGAAAAACTGTTTTTT; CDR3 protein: CASSLALQFGGEKLFF
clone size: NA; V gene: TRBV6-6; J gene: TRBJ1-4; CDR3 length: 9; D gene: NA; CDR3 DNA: TGTGCCAGCAGTGAACCACAGGGATTT; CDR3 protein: CASSEPQGF
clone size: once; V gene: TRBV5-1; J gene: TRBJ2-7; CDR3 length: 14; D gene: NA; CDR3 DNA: TGCGCCAGCTTCGGAGGGGGGCCCTCCTACGAGCAGTACTTC; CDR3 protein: CASFGGGPSYEQYF
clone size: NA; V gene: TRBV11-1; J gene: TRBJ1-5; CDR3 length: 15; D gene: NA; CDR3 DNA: TGTGCCAGCAGCCAAGGTGGGAGTAGCAATCAGCCCCAGCATTTT; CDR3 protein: CASSQGGSSNQPQHF
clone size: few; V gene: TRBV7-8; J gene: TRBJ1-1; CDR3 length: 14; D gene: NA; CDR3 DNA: TGTGCCAGCAGCTTAGGTCCATTGGGACGTGAAGCTTTCTTT; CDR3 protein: CASSLGPLGREAFF
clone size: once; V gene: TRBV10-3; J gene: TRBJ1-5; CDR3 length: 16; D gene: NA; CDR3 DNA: TGTGCCATCAGTTCCTCCCCCGGTTATAGCAATCAGCCCCAGCATTTT; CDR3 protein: CAISSSPGYSNQPQHF
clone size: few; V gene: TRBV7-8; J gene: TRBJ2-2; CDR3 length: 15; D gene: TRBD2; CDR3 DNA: TGTGCCAGCAGCTCCCTAGCGGGATGGGACGGGGAGCTGTTTTTT; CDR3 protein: CASSSLAGWDGELFF
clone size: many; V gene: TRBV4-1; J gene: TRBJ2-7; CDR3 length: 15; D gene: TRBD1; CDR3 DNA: TGCGCCAACAGCCAAGAGGGCGGGACAGGCTACGAGCAGTACTTC; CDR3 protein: CANSQEGGTGYEQYF
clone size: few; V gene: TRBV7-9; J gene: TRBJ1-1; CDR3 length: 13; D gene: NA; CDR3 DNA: TGTGCCAGCAGCTTCACGCGGTCTACTGAAGCTTTCTTT; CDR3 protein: CASSFTRSTEAFF
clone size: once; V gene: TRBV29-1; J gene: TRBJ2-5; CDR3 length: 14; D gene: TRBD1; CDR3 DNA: TGCAGCGTTGCTTCTGGGACAGCTAATCAGCCCCAGTACTTC; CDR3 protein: CSVASGTANQPQYF
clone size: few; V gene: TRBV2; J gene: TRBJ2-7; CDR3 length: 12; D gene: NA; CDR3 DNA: TGTGCCAGCAGTGAGGGTTCCTACGAGCAGTACTTC; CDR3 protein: CASSEGSYEQYF
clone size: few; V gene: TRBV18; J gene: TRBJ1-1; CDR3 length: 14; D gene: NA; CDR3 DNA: TGTGCCAGCCACTGGACAGACTTGAACACTGAAGCTTTCTTT; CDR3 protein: CASHWTDLNTEAFF
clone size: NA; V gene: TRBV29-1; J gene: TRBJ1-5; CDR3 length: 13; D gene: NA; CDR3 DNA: TGCAGCGCCGGTGCGGGGGGAAATCAGCCCCAGCATTTT; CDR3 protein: CSAGAGGNQPQHF
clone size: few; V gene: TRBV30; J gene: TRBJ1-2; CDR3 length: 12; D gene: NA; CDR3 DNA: TGTGCCTGGAGCAACGCAGGGGTTGGCTACACCTTC; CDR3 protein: CAWSNAGVGYTF
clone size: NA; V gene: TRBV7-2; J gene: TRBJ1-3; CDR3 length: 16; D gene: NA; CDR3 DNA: TGTGCCAGCAGCTTTTACGACAGCTACTCTGGAAACACCATATATTTT; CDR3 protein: CASSFYDSYSGNTIYF
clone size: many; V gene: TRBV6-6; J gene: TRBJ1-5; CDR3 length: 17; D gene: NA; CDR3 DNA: TGTGCCAGCAGTTACCTAGGGGGAGGGTATAGCAATCAGCCCCAGCATTTT; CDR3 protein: CASSYLGGGYSNQPQHF
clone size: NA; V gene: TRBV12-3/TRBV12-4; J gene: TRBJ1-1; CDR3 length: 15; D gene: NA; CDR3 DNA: TGTGCCAGCAGTTTCACCACAGCGAGCAACACTGAAGCTTTCTTT; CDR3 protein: CASSFTTASNTEAFF
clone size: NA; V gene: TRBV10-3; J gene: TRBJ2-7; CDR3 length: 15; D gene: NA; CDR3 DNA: TGTGCCATCAGGGTGAGGGTTCAGGACCACTACGAGCAGTACTTC; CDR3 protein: CAIRVRVQDHYEQYF
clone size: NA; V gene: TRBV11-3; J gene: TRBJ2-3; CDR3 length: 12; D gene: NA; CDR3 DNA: TGTGCCAGCAGCTCGAGCTCGGATACGCAGTATTTT; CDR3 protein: CASSSSSDTQYF
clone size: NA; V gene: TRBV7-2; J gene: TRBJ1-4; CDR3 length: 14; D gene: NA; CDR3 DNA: TGTGCCAGCAGCTTTGGAGGTGGGCGGAATTTACTGTTTTTT; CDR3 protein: CASSFGGGRNLLFF
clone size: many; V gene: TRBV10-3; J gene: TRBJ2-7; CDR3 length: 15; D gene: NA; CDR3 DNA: TGTGCCATCAGTGAGGTGCAGGGAATCCCTCACGAGCAGTACTTC; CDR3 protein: CAISEVQGIPHEQYF
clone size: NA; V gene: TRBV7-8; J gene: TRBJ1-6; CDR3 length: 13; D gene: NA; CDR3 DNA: TGTGCCAGCAGTTCGGGCCCTAATTCACCCCTCCACTTT; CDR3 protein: CASSSGPNSPLHF
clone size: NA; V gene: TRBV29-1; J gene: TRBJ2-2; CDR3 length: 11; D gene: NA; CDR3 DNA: TGCAGCGCAGGGACACCGAGAGTGCTGTTTTTT; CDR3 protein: CSAGTPRVLFF
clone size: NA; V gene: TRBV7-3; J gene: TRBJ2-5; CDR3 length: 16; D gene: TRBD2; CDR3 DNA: TGTGCCAGCAGCTTCGGACTAGCGGGAGCTCGAGAGACCCAGTACTTC; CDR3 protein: CASSFGLAGARETQYF
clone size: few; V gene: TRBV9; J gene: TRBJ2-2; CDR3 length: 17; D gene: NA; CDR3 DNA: TGTGCCAGCAGCTCCCAATGGGGCGGCAGGGACACCGGGGAGCTGTTTTTT; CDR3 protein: CASSSQWGGRDTGELFF
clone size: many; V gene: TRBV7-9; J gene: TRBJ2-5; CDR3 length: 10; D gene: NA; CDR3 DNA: TGTGCCAGCAGCTCGGGGACCCAGTACTTC; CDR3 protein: CASSSGTQYF
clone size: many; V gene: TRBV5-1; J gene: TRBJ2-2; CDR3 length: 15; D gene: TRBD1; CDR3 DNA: TGCGCCAGCAAATGGACGGGACAGGGCGGCGGGGAGCTGTTTTTT; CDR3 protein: CASKWTGQGGGELFF
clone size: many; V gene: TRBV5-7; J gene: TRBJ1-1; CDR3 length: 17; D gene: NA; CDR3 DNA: TGTGCCAGCAGCTTGTCTCCTTGTCCGCCTATGAACACTGAAGCTTTCTTT; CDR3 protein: CASSLSPCPPMNTEAFF
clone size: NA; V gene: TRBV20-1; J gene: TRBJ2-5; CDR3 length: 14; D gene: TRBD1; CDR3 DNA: TGCAGTGCCGTCCCCCAGGGGGCGAGGGAGACCCAGTACTTC; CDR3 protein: CSAVPQGARETQYF
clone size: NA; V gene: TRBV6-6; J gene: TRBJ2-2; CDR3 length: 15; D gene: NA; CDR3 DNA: TGTGCCAGCAGTTACGAGACTTCAAACACCGGGGAGCTGTTTTTT; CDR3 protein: CASSYETSNTGELFF
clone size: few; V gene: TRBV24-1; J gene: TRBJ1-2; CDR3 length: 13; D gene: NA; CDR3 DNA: TGTGCCACCAGTGATCCGGTCAACTATGGCTACACCTTC; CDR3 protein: CATSDPVNYGYTF
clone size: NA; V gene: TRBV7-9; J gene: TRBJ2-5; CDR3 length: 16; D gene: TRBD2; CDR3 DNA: TGTGCCAGCAGCCGAAGAGGGCGGGAGAAGTATGAGACCCAGTACTTC; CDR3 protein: CASSRRGREKYETQYF
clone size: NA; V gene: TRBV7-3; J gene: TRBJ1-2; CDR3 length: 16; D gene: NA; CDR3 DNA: TGTGCCAGACAGCCGTCCGGGGCAGAAGGGGTCTATGGCTACACCTTC; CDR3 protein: CARQPSGAEGVYGYTF
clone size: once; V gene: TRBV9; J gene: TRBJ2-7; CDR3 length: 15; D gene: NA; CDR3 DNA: TGTGCCAGCAGCCCCAGGGACCTAGATTCCTACGAGCAGTACTTC; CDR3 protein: CASSPRDLDSYEQYF
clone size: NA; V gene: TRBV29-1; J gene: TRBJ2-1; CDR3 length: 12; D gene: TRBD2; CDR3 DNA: TGCAGCGGTCGACTAGCGGGAGGCGAGCAGTTCTTC; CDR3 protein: CSGRLAGGEQFF
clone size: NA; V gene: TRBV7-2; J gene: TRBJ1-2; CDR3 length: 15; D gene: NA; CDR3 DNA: TGTGCCAGCAGAAGGGAGGGAGGGGGAAACTATGGCTACACCTTC; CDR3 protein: CASRREGGGNYGYTF
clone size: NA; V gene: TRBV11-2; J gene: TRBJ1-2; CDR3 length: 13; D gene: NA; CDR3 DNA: TGTGCCAGCAGCATGTCCGGGAACCCTGGCTACACCTTC; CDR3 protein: CASSMSGNPGYTF
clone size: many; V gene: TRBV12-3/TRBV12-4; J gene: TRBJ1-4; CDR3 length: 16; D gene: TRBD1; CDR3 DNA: TGTGCCAGCAGTTTTCAGCAGAAAAAGGACAGGGGAAAACTGTTTTTT; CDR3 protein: CASSFQQKKDRGKLFF